The 20 T cell receptor beta chains below all came from one sample that was sequenced in a study of T cell repertoires in cytomegalovirus infection. TCRdb reanalysed the reads using MiXCR and keeps one entry per CDR3 protein. The sample has some 180,000 distinct CDR3 sequences, approximately 19% seen once. The sample consisted of PBMCs. These receptors were obtained from a human donor in good health (CMV status not recorded). Some clones in this sample may be carry-over from other donors' samples.

The chain links TRBV7-9 to TRBJ1-4, with D uncertain. The germline CDR1 and CDR2 sequences are SEHNR and FQNEAQ (reference sequence). The germline V and J ends were trimmed by 4 bases and 0 bases, with 9 bases remaining between them. CDR3 length: 15 residues. The DNA for the CDR3 is TGTGCCAGCAGCTCCACACCCTCAACTAATGAAAAACTGTTTTTT. It encodes CASSSTPSTNEKLFF.

This clonotype came up once. Here the CDR3 reads CASSQVSQGLIPNEQYF. The CDR3 region has the DNA TGTGCCAGCAGCCAGGTTTCACAGGGTCTAATCCCCAATGAGCAGTACTTC. The V gene is TRBV4-2, the J gene TRBJ2-1, with D perhaps TRBD1 (6 bases). The J call may not be correct, given that the DNA end is closer to TRBJ2-7. CDR3 length equals 17 residues. The germline gives CDR1 LGHNA, CDR2 YNFKEQ.

The chain combines TRBV15 with TRBJ2-3; perhaps TRBD1 as D (5 bases). Deletions cut 2 bases from V and 4 bases from J, with 7 bases between. The CDR3 is 13 residues long. From germline, CDR1 is LNHNV and CDR2 YYDKDF (reference sequence). The CDR3 DNA sequence: TGTGCCACCAGCAGACAGGGTTCAGATACGCAGTATTTT. Translation: CATSRQGSDTQYF.

About this clonotype itself: Mismatch with germline at one junction end may stem from a read error. The chain carries TRBV2 and TRBJ1-1, with 7 bases fitting TRBD1. The CDR3 has 15 amino acids. Germline V CDR1 and CDR2: SNHLY, FYNNEI. The CDR3 region has the DNA TGTGCCAGCAGAGAAGGGACAGCCTCGAACACTGAAGCTTTCTTT. Its translation is CASREGTASNTEAFF.

There are many counts of this clonotype. This chain joins TRBV6-2 or TRBV6-3 and TRBJ2-4; 9 bases match TRBD1. The J segment lost 1 base and the V segment lost 0 bases, leaving 7 bases of the junction unmatched. The CDR3 has 18 residues. CDR1 MNHEY and CDR2 SVGEGT come from the germline V gene. CDR3 protein: CASSYSGDRVTAKNIQYF. In DNA form, the CDR3 reads TGTGCCAGCAGTTACTCCGGGGACAGGGTTACCGCCAAAAACATTCAGTACTTC.

This clonotype appeared many times. This chain joins TRBV7-2 and TRBJ1-5; D not resolved. The germline V gene encodes CDR1 SGHTA and CDR2 FQGNSA. The ends were cut back, 5 bases at V and 5 bases at J, with 10 bases in the middle. This CDR3 has 13 residues. The CDR3 region is CASSTHKDQPQHF. In DNA form, the CDR3 reads TGTGCCAGCAGCACACACAAGGATCAGCCCCAGCATTTT.

This chain links TRBV6-4 with TRBJ1-1; tentative D call: TRBD1 (5 bases). CDR3 length: 14 amino acids. Trimming stripped 7 bases from V and 1 base from J, with 13 bases between. CDR1 MRHNA and CDR2 SNTAGT come from the germline V gene. CDR3 nucleotide sequence: TGTGCCAGCATGGGCCGGGGGGAGAACACTGAAGCTTTCTTT. This codes for CASMGRGENTEAFF.

This clonotype appeared a few times. The gene calls are TRBV6-2 or TRBV6-3 and TRBJ2-2, with 7 bases lining up with TRBD2. V lost 6 bases to trimming and J lost 2 bases; unmatched junction nucleotides: 9. The V gene's germline CDR1 is MNHEY and CDR2 SVGEGT. The CDR3 spans 16 residues. CDR3 in DNA: TGTGCCAGCAGCCCGGCGGGACTACCTAACACCGGGGAGCTGTTTTTT. This gives the protein CASSPAGLPNTGELFF.

The chain uses TRBV6-6 and TRBJ2-5; D gene unclear. The CDR3 has 14 amino acids. Germline-derived CDR1 and CDR2 are MNHNY and SVGAGI (reference sequence). The germline V and J ends were trimmed by 0 bases and 2 bases, with 7 bases remaining between them. The CDR3 here is CASSYSRQQETQYF. The CDR3 DNA reads as TGTGCCAGCAGTTACTCTCGGCAGCAAGAGACCCAGTACTTC.

This clonotype turned up a few times. The chain is built from TRBV5-5 and TRBJ2-5, with D possibly TRBD1 on 6 matching bases. The V gene lost 4 bases and the J gene lost 5 bases, with 21 bases spanning the gap. The CDR3 covers 16 residues. CDR1 SGHKS and CDR2 YYEKEE come from the germline V gene (reference sequence). For the CDR3, the DNA is TGTGCCAGCAGCGACGGGACAATTTCTACCGCGGAGACCCAGTACTTC. Residues: CASSDGTISTAETQYF.

This clonotype was counted at least ten times. CDR3 nucleotide sequence: TGTGCCAGCAGCCCGCTAGGACAGGGGGCTGGCACAGATACGCAGTATTTT. This sequence encodes CASSPLGQGAGTDTQYF. The V and J genes are TRBV7-3 and TRBJ2-3; 11 bases match TRBD1. The J segment lost 1 base and the V segment lost 5 bases, leaving 8 bases of the junction unmatched. This CDR3 has 17 residues. The germline V gene encodes CDR1 SGHTA and CDR2 FQGTGA.

The genes are TRBV6-5 and TRBJ1-1; D is possibly TRBD1 (5 bases). Per germline, CDR1 MNHEY and CDR2 SVGAGI. The CDR3 totals 13 residues. Trimming removed 2 bases from V and 8 bases from J, with 12 bases in between. In nucleotides, the CDR3 is TGTGCCAGCAGTTACGGGGGGTTAAGCGAAGCTTTCTTT. Protein product: CASSYGGLSEAFF.

This clonotype was counted at least ten times. This chain connects TRBV7-2 to TRBJ2-7; D is undetermined. Trimming removed 5 bases at V and 7 bases at J, with 15 bases between. The CDR3 contains 13 residues. Germline assignment: CDR1 SGHTA and CDR2 FQGNSA. In nucleotides, the CDR3 is TGTGCCAGCAGCCGAACGTGGGGTGGGGAGCAGTACTTC. Translated, it gives CASSRTWGGEQYF.

The gene calls are TRBV6-1 and TRBJ2-3; no firm D call. V lost 3 bases to trimming and J lost 2 bases, with 6 bases between them. Per germline, CDR1 MNHNS and CDR2 SASEGT. This CDR3 comprises 13 residues. CDR3 DNA: TGTGCCAGCAGTGACCGACCCACAGATACGCAGTATTTT. It yields the protein CASSDRPTDTQYF.

This clonotype has only a few counts. The chain is built from TRBV7-6 and TRBJ2-7; tentative D call: TRBD1 (6 bases). There are 13 residues in the CDR3. Trimming stripped 4 bases from V and 5 bases from J, with 12 bases between. Per the germline V gene, CDR1 is SGHVS and CDR2 is FNYEAQ. CDR3 sequence: CASSSRDTDEQYF. For the CDR3, the DNA is TGTGCCAGCAGCTCCCGGGACACGGACGAGCAGTACTTC.

The chain uses TRBV20-1 and TRBJ2-5, with unresolved D. The V and J ends lost 0 bases and 2 bases respectively, with 7 bases between them. Germline V gene lookup returns CDR1 DFQATT and CDR2 SNEGSKA (reference sequence). This CDR3 spans 13 amino acids. The CDR3 DNA reads as TGCAGTGCTAGAGATAGGGTGCAAGAGACCCAGTACTTC. Its protein product is CSARDRVQETQYF.

The chain uses TRBV19 and TRBJ1-5, with D unresolved. CDR1 LNHDA and CDR2 SQIVND come from the germline V gene (reference sequence). This CDR3 is 9 amino acids long. V lost 9 bases and J lost 4, with 1 base in between. The CDR3 DNA reads as TGTGCCAGGAATCAGCCCCAGCATTTT. It encodes CARNQPQHF.

In its sample, this clonotype was seen a few times. The chain is built from TRBV6-2 or TRBV6-3 and TRBJ2-5; D could derive from TRBD1 or TRBD2 (6 bases each). The germline gives CDR1 MNHEY, CDR2 SVGEGT. This CDR3 has 14 amino acids. The V and J ends lost 6 bases and 4 bases respectively, with 15 bases between them. The CDR3 DNA is TGTGCCAGCAGCGAAGGGGGGCGCGGAGAGACCCAGTACTTC. The encoded protein is CASSEGGRGETQYF.

Turning to this clonotype: With a much larger clone just one base away, this may be a read error. The V gene is TRBV7-2, the J gene TRBJ1-2, with D maybe TRBD1 (5 bases). The CDR3 contains 15 residues. Germline lookup yields CDR1 SGHTA and CDR2 FQGNSA. Deletions cut 1 base from V and 2 bases from J, with 11 bases between. The CDR3 sequence is CASSLGQSPNYGYTF. The CDR3 coding sequence is TGTGCCAGCAGCTTAGGACAGTCTCCCAACTATGGCTACACCTTC.

Worth noting for this clonotype: A read error is possible here, since a much larger clone lies one base away. The rearrangement joins TRBV19 to TRBJ2-7, with D unresolved. CDR1 and CDR2 (germline): LNHDA, SQIVND (reference sequence). There are 13 residues in the CDR3. The CDR3 is CASSTATNYERYF. The CDR3 DNA sequence: TGTGCCAGTAGTACGGCGACCAACTACGAGCGGTACTTC. Based on the CDR3 plus reference TRBV19 and TRBJ2-7, the full variable domain is DGGITQSPKYLFRKEGQNVTLSCEQNLNHDAMYWYRQDPGQGLRLIYYSQIVNDFQKGDIAEGYSVSREKKESFPLTVTSAQKNPTAFYLCASSTATNYERYFGPGTRLTVT.